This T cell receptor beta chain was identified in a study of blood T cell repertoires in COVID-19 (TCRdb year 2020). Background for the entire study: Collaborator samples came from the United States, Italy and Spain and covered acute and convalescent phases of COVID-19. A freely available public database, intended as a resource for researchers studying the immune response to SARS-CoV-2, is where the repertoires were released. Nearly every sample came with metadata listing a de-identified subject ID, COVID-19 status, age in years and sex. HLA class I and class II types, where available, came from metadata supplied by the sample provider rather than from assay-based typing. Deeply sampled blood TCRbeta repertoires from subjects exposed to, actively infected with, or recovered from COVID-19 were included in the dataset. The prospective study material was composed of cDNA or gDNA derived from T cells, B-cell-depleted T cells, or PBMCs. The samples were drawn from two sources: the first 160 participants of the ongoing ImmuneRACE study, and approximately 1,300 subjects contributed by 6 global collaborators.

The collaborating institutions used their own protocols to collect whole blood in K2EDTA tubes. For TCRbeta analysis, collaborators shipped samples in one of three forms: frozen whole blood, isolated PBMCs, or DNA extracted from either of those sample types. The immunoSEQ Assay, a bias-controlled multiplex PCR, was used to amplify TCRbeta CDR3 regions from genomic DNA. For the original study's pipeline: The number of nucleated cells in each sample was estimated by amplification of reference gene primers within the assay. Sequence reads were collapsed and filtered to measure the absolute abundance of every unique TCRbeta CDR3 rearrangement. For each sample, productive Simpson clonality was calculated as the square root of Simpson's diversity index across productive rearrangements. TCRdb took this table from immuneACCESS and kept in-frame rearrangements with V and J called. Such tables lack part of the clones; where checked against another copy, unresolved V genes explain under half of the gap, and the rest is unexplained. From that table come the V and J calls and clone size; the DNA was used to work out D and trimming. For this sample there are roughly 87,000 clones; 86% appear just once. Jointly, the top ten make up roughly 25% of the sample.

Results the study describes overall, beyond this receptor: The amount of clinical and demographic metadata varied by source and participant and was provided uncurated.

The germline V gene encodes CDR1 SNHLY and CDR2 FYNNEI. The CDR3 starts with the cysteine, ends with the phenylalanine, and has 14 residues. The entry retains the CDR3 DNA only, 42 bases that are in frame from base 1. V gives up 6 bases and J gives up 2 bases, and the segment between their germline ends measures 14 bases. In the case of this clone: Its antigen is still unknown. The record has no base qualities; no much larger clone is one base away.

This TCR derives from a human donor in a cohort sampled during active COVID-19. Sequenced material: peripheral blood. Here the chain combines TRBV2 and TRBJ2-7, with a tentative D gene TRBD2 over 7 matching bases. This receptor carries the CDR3 CASSFGGPPYEQYF. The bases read TGTGCCAGCAGCTTCGGGGGGCCCCCCTACGAGCAGTACTTC.